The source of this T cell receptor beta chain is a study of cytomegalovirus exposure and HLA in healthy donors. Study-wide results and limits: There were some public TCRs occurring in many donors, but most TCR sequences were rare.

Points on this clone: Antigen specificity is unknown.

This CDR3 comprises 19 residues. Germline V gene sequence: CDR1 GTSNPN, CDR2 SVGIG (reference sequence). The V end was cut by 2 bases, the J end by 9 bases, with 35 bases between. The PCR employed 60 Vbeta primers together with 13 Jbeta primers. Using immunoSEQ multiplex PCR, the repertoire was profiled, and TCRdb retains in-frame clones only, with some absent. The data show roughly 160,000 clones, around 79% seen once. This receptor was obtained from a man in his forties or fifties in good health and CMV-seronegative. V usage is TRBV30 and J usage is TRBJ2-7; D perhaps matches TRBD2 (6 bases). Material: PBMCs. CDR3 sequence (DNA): TGTGCCTGGAGTTTCCCGCTGGCTGTGGGGGGACGGGAAGTAGACTGGCAGTACTTC. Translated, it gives CAWSFPLAVGGREVDWQYF.